Listed below are T cell receptor beta chains from one sample, sequenced in a study of T-cell reconstitution after alpha-beta-depleted transplantation in children. In TCRdb, the PCR reads were re-called with MiXCR into one record per CDR3 protein. The sample has 300,000 to 400,000 distinct CDR3 sequences; about 14% are singletons. Sample: PBMCs, taken from the stem cell graft. The receptors come from a human donor who donated a stem cell graft to a child with Fanconi anemia. The conserved cysteine and the conserved F or W are not part of the CDR3 here.

v_gene: TRBV12-3/TRBV12-4; j_gene: TRBJ2-2; CDR3aa: ASSETLSIGAGELF
v_gene: TRBV5-1; j_gene: TRBJ1-1; CDR3aa: ASSLETGIYTEAF
v_gene: TRBV6-2/TRBV6-3; j_gene: TRBJ2-5; CDR3aa: ASSQTAGHGGETQY
v_gene: TRBV6-1; j_gene: TRBJ2-7; CDR3aa: ASSHDRGFSYEQY
v_gene: TRBV11-2; j_gene: TRBJ1-1; CDR3aa: ASSSRWGNTEAF
v_gene: TRBV5-1; j_gene: TRBJ2-5; CDR3aa: ASSLRQGGETQY
v_gene: TRBV5-6; j_gene: TRBJ2-5; CDR3aa: ASSIEETQY
v_gene: TRBV7-9; j_gene: TRBJ2-7; CDR3aa: ASSLASGGSYEQY
v_gene: TRBV5-6; j_gene: TRBJ2-3; CDR3aa: ASSLFSGGTDTQY
v_gene: TRBV4-3; j_gene: TRBJ2-3; CDR3aa: ASSQGNARQADTQY
v_gene: TRBV5-1; j_gene: TRBJ2-1; CDR3aa: ASSPGQGLYNEQF
v_gene: TRBV5-1; j_gene: TRBJ1-4; CDR3aa: ASSSPAGRANNEKLF
v_gene: TRBV19; j_gene: TRBJ2-7; CDR3aa: ASRDASSYEQY
v_gene: TRBV10-2; j_gene: TRBJ2-5; CDR3aa: ATTGFETQY
v_gene: TRBV5-1; j_gene: TRBJ1-1; CDR3aa: ASSMPGTEEAF
v_gene: TRBV27; j_gene: TRBJ2-3; CDR3aa: ASSPLGGSGGTDTQY
v_gene: TRBV4-3; j_gene: TRBJ2-1; CDR3aa: ASSQDYGAQQF
v_gene: TRBV10-3; j_gene: TRBJ2-1; CDR3aa: AISDSTGNEQF
v_gene: TRBV7-7; j_gene: TRBJ2-1; CDR3aa: ASSPLVGHNEQF
v_gene: TRBV20-1; j_gene: TRBJ1-4; CDR3aa: SARDYGGTQGKREKLF
v_gene: TRBV15; j_gene: TRBJ1-4; CDR3aa: ATSAATGNNEKLF
v_gene: TRBV19; j_gene: TRBJ2-2; CDR3aa: AGGSTGANTGELF
v_gene: TRBV5-1; j_gene: TRBJ1-1; CDR3aa: ASSFEVGTEAF
v_gene: TRBV11-2; j_gene: TRBJ2-6; CDR3aa: ASSFPSRVPSGANVLT
v_gene: TRBV20-1; j_gene: TRBJ1-1; CDR3aa: SASPLNTEAF
v_gene: TRBV20-1; j_gene: TRBJ1-2; CDR3aa: SARDSPNYGYT
v_gene: TRBV7-3; j_gene: TRBJ2-2; CDR3aa: ASSLGALRTGELF
v_gene: TRBV24-1; j_gene: TRBJ2-2; CDR3aa: ATSDLAKELF
v_gene: TRBV12-3/TRBV12-4; j_gene: TRBJ2-1; CDR3aa: ASSLGPYNEQF